The 6 T cell receptor beta chains listed next were all sequenced from one sample in a study of T-cell memory formation after mild COVID-19. In TCRdb, the 5' RACE reads were re-called with MiXCR into one record per CDR3 protein. The sample yields 150,000 to 200,000 distinct CDR3 sequences, roughly 15% seen once. The sequencing sample was made of PBMCs or a T cell subset sorted from them (not recorded which). The receptors derive from an adult woman who had mild COVID-19 (a few samples of this study predate the infection). Cell type and time point are not known.

In its sample, this clonotype was seen many times. The CDR3 bases are TGTGCCAGCAGCGCGGGACTCTCCTACGAGCAGTACTTC. Protein product: CASSAGLSYEQYF. The J gene is TRBJ2-7, the V gene TRBV12-3 or TRBV12-4; weak D call: TRBD2 (6 bases). Trimming took off 6 bases at V and 0 bases at J, with 9 bases between the two ends. The CDR3 is 13 amino acids.

The chain carries TRBV5-1 and TRBJ1-1; 7 bases are a match to TRBD1. This CDR3 is 12 amino acids long. Per the germline V gene, CDR1 is SGHRS and CDR2 is YFSETQ. V dropped 3 bases and J dropped 8; count of bases not matched to a gene: 4. DNA of the CDR3: TGCGCCAGCAGCTGGGGGACAGCGGAAGCTTTCTTT. Residues: CASSWGTAEAFF.

There are a few counts of this clonotype. The rearrangement links TRBV5-5 to TRBJ2-5; the D is unclear. Germline V CDR1 and CDR2: SGHKS, YYEKEE (reference sequence). V lost 1 base, J lost 2 bases, and 15 bases lay in between. This CDR3 comprises 16 residues. This CDR3 is CASSLRLREVQETQYF. The CDR3 DNA sequence: TGTGCCAGCAGCTTGAGGCTCCGTGAGGTTCAAGAGACCCAGTACTTC.

V usage is TRBV7-6 and J usage is TRBJ2-3, with 8 nucleotides matching TRBD2. This CDR3 is built from 15 residues. The V and J ends lost 5 bases and 2 bases, in that order; junction bases with no gene match: 6. Germline loops: CDR1 SGHVS, CDR2 FNYEAQ. CDR3 nucleotide sequence: TGTGCCAGCAGCCCCCGGACTAGCTTCACAGATACGCAGTATTTT. This encodes CASSPRTSFTDTQYF.

The rearrangement links TRBV24-1 to TRBJ2-1; 12 bases line up with TRBD2. V shed 4 bases, J shed 8 bases, and the junction held 8 bases outside the gene matches. From germline, CDR1 is KGHDR and CDR2 SFDVKD. CDR3 length: 16 residues. The CDR3 DNA follows: TGTGCCACCAGTGAGCCGACTAGCGGGAGAGCCGATGAGCAGTTCTTC. Amino acid sequence: CATSEPTSGRADEQFF.

The chain couples TRBV15 to TRBJ2-3, with 11 bases aligning to TRBD2. Per the germline V gene, CDR1 is LNHNV and CDR2 is YYDKDF (reference sequence). CDR3 length: 20 amino acids. The V and J ends lost 0 bases and 5 bases, in that order; junction bases with no gene match: 16. The CDR3 DNA follows: TGTGCCACCAGCAGAGAAGAGTGGGGTAGCGGGGGGGCCGCTGGAGATACGCAGTATTTT. Its translation: CATSREEWGSGGAAGDTQYF. Looking up the rest from reference TRBV15 and TRBJ2-3 gives the full variable domain: DAMVIQNPRYQVTQFGKPVTLSCSQTLNHNVMYWYQQKSSQAPKLLFHYYDKDFNNEADTPDNFQSRRPNTSFCFLDIRSPGLGDTAMYLCATSREEWGSGGAAGDTQYFGPGTRLTVL.